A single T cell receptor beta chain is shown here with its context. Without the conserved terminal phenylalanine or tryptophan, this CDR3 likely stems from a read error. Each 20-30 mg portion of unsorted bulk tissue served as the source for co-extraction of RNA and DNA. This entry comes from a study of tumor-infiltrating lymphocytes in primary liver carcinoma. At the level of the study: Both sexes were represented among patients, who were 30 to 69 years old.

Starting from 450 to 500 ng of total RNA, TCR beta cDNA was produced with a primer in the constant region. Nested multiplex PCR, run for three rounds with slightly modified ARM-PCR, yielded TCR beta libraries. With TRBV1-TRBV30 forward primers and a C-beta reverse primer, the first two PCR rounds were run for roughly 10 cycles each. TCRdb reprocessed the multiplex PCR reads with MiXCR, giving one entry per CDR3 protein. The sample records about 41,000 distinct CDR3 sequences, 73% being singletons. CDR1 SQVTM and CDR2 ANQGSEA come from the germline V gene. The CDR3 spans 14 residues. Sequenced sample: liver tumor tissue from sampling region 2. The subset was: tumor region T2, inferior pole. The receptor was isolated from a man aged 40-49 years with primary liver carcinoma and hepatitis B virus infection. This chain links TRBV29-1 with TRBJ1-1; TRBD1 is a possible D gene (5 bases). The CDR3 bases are TGCAACGGCCGCCGGGGGGGGGAGGACACTGGAGCTTTCCTT. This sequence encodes CNGRRGGEDTGAFL.